The sequence of this T cell receptor (beta chain) was determined in a study of human T cells and chemical hapten exposure. In this sample, this clonotype turned up many times. What it binds is not known. Study findings and constraints: TCRs above 1 in 1000 frequency stayed constant with DPC sensitization.

Individual cDNA molecules in this library carried unique molecular identifiers. TCRdb analysed the RACE reads with MiXCR anew, one entry per CDR3 protein. This sample has 65,000 or so distinct CDR3 sequences, with around 6.1% found just once. Indicated time point: healthy volunteer bleed at 6 weeks. Extraction of total RNA was performed on unfractionated whole blood. CDR3 length: 11 residues. CDR1 and CDR2 (germline): MNHNS, SASEGT. The V and J ends lost 2 bases and 7 bases respectively, with 3 bases between them. This rearrangement joins TRBV6-1 to TRBJ2-1, with D unresolved. Sequencing was done on a sample of whole blood. This clonotype was sampled from a female donor in good health. Some clones in this sample may be carry-over from other donors' samples. CDR3 protein: CASSEINEQFF. Here the CDR3 DNA reads TGTGCCAGCAGTGAAATTAATGAGCAGTTCTTC.